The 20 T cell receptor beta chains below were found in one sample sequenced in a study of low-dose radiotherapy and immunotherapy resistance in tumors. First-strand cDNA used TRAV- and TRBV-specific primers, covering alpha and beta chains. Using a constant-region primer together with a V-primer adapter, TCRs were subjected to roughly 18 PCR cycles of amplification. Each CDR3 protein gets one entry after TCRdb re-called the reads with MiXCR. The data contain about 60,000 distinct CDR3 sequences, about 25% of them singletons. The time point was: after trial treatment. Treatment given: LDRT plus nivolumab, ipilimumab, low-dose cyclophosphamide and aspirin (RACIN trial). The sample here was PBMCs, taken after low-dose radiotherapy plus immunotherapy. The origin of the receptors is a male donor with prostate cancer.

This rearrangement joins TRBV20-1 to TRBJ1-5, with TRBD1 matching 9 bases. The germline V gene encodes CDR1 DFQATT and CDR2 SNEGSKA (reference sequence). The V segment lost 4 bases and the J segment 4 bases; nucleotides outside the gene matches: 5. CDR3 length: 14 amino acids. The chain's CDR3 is CSAKSGTGNQPQHF. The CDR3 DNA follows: TGCAGTGCTAAGAGCGGGACAGGGAATCAGCCCCAGCATTTT.

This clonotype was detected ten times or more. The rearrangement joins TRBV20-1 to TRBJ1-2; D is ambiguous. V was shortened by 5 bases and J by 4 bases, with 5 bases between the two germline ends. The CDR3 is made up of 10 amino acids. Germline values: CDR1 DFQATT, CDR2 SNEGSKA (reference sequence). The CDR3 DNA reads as TGCAGTGCTGCCACCTATGGCTACACCTTC. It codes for CSAATYGYTF.

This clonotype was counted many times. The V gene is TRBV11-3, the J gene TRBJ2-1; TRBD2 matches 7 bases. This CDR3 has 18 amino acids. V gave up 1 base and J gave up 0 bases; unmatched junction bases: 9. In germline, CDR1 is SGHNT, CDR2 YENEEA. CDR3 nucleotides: TGTGCCAGCAGCTTAGTGGCGACTAGCAAAAGCTCCTACAATGAGCAGTTCTTC. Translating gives CASSLVATSKSSYNEQFF. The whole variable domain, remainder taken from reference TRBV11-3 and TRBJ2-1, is EAGVVQSPRYKIIEKKQPVAFWCNPISGHNTLYWYLQNLGQGPELLIRYENEEAVDDSQLPKDRFSAERLKGVDSTLKIQPAELGDSAVYLCASSLVATSKSSYNEQFFGPGTRLTVL.

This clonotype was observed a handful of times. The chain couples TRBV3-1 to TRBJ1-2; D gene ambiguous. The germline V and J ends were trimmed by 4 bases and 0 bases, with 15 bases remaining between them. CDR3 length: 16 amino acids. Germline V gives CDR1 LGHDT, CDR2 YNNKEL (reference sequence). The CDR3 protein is CASSRTTSAANYGYTF. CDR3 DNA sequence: TGTGCCAGCAGCCGTACGACGTCCGCTGCTAACTATGGCTACACCTTC. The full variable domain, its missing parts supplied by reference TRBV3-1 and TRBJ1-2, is DTAVSQTPKYLVTQMGNDKSIKCEQNLGHDTMYWYKQDSKKFLKIMFSYNNKELIINETVPNRFSPKSPDKAHLNLHINSLELGDSAVYFCASSRTTSAANYGYTFGSGTRLTVV.

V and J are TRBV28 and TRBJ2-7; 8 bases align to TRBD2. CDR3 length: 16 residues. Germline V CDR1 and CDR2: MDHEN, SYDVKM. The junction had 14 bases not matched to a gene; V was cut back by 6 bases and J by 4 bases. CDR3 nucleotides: TGTGCCAGCAGGCTATTCTCCGGGACTAGGAGTTACGAGCAGTACTTC. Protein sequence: CASRLFSGTRSYEQYF.

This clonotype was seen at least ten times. CDR3 loop: CASSLGPPGGPVDTQYF. The CDR3, as DNA: TGTGCCAGCAGCTTGGGGCCTCCGGGGGGGCCAGTAGATACGCAGTATTTT. This chain uses TRBV7-2 with TRBJ2-3; 8 positions agree with TRBD2. CDR1 and CDR2 from the germline V gene are SGHTA and FQGNSA. V lost 3 bases and J lost 5; bases outside the gene matches: 13. The CDR3 is 17 amino acids.

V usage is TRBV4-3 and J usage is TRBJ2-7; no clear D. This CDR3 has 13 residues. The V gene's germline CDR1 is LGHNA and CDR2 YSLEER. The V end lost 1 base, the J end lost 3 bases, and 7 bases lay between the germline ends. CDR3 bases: TGCGCCAGCAGCCAAGTCGAAAGCTACGAGCAGTACTTC. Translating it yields CASSQVESYEQYF.

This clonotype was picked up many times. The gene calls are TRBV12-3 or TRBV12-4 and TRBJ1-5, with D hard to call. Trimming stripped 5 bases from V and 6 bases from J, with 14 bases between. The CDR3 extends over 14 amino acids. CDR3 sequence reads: CASSTKPGLQPQHF. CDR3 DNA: TGTGCCAGCAGTACAAAACCTGGTCTTCAGCCCCAGCATTTT.

CDR3 coding DNA: TGTGCCAGTTCGGGGGGAAGTTACCAGTTCTTC. Its protein is CASSGGSYQFF. The rearrangement links TRBV19 to TRBJ2-1, with 7 nucleotides matching TRBD2. In germline, CDR1 is LNHDA, CDR2 SQIVND (reference sequence). This CDR3 spans 11 amino acids. V was clipped by 8 bases and J by 13 bases; unmatched bases: 8. Full variable domain (rest looked up from reference TRBV19 and TRBJ2-1): DGGITQSPKYLFRKEGQNVTLSCEQNLNHDAMYWYRQDPGQGLRLIYYSQIVNDFQKGDIAEGYSVSREKKESFPLTVTSAQKNPTAFYLCASSGGSYQFFGPGTRLTVL.

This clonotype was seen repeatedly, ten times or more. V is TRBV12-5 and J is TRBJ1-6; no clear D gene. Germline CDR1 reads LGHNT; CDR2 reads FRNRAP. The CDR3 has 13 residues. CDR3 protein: CATQDLDNSPLHF. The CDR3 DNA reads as TGTGCCACTCAGGACCTAGATAATTCACCCCTCCACTTT.

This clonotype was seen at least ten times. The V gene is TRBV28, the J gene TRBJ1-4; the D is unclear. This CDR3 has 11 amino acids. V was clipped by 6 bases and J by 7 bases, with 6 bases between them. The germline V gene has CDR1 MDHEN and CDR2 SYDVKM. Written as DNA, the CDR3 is TGTGCCAGCAGGGAAACTGAAAAACTGTTTTTT. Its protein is CASRETEKLFF.

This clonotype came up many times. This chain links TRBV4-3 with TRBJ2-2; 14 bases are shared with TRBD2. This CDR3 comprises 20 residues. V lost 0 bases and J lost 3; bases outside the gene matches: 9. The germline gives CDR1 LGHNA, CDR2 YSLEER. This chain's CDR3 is CASSQEPGLAGVYHTGELFF. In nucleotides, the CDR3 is TGCGCCAGCAGCCAAGAACCGGGACTAGCGGGGGTGTACCACACCGGGGAGCTGTTTTTT.

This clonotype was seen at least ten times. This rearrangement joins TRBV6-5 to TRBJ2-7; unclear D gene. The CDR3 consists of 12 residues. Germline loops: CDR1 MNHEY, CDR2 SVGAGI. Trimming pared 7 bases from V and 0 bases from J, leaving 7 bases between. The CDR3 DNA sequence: TGTGCCAGCACAGCGAGCTCCTACGAGCAGTACTTC. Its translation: CASTASSYEQYF.

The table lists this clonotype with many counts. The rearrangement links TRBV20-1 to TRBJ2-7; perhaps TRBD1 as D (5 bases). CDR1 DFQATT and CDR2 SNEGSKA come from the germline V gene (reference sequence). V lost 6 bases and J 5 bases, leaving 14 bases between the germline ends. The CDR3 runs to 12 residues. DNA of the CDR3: TGCAGTGCGGACATAAATTCGGACGAGCAGTACTTC. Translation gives CSADINSDEQYF.

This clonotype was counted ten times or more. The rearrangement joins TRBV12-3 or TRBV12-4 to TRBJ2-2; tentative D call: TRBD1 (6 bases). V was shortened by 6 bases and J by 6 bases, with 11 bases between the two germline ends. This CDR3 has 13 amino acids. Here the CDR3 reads CASRRQDPGELFF. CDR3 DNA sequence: TGTGCCAGCAGGCGACAGGACCCCGGGGAGCTGTTTTTT.

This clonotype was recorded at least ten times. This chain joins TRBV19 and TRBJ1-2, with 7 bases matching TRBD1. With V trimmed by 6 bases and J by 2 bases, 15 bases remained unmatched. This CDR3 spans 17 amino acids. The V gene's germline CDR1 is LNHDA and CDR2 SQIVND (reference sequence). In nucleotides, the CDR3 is TGTGCCAGTAGGAACCGGGACAGAGACCGAAAGAACTATGGCTACACCTTC. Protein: CASRNRDRDRKNYGYTF.

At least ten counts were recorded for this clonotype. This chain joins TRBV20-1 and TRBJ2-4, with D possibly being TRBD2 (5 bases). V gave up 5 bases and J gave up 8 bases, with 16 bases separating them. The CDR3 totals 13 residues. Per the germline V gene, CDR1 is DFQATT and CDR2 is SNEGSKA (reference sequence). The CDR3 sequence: CSALHTLGDIQYF. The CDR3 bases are TGCAGTGCTCTACATACGCTCGGGGACATTCAGTACTTC.

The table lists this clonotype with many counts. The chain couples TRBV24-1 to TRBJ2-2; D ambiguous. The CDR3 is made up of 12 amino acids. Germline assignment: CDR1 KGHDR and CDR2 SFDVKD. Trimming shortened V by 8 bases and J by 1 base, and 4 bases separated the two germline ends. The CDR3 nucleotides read TGTGCCACCATGGGGAACACCGGGGAGCTGTTTTTT. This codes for CATMGNTGELFF.

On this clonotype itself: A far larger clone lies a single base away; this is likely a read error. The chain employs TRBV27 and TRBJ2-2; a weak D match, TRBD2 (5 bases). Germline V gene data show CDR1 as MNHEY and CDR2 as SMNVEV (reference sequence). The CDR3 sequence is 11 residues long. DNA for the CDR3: TGTGCCAGCAGTCACACCGGGGAGCAGTTTTTT. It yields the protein CASSHTGEQFF.

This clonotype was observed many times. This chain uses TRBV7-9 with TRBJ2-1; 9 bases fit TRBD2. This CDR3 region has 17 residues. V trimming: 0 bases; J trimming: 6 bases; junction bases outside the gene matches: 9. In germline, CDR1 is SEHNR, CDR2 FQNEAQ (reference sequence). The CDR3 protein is CASSLAAFASGINEQFF. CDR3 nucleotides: TGTGCCAGCAGCTTAGCTGCGTTCGCTAGCGGGATCAATGAGCAGTTCTTC.